Listed here are 10 T cell receptor beta chains from one sample, sequenced in a study of molecular identifiers for immune sequencing clone quantification. TCRdb ran MiXCR on the PCR reads and lists one entry per CDR3 protein. The sample lists approximately 550,000 distinct CDR3 sequences, roughly 25% occurring once. Material: naive CD8+ T cells from blood, with Jurkat cell RNA spiked in. Subset described: FACS-sorted CD8+CD4-CCR7+CD45RA+ naive T cells. These receptors all come from a human donor in good health. Some libraries in this study had Jurkat cell RNA spiked in.

The genes are TRBV5-6 and TRBJ2-3, with D possibly TRBD2 on 6 matching bases. The CDR3 spans 18 residues. Per the germline V gene, CDR1 is SGHDT and CDR2 is YYEEEE. Trimming left V 3 bases short and J 4 bases short, with 24 bases between. This chain's CDR3 is CASSSGLRARESPDTQYF. The CDR3 DNA is TGTGCCAGCAGCTCGGGACTTCGGGCCCGGGAGTCACCAGATACGCAGTATTTT.

The chain uses TRBV19 and TRBJ2-7, with 8 bases that match TRBD1. With V trimmed by 3 bases and J by 1 base, 5 bases remained unmatched. Germline V lookup: CDR1 LNHDA, CDR2 SQIVND (reference sequence). CDR3 length equals 15 residues. The CDR3 sequence is CASSIGQGTSYEQYF. As DNA, the CDR3 is TGTGCCAGTAGTATCGGACAGGGTACTTCCTACGAGCAGTACTTC.

This clonotype occurred a few times. The chain joins TRBV4-3 to TRBJ2-7; D gene uncertain. The CDR3 is 15 amino acids. Between the trimmed V and J ends, which lost 0 bases and 1 base, there was a span of 10 bases. The germline V gene encodes CDR1 LGHNA and CDR2 YSLEER. For the CDR3, the DNA is TGCGCCAGCAGCCAAGAACGGGCCCTATCCTACGAGCAGTACTTC. This gives the protein CASSQERALSYEQYF.

This clonotype was seen more than once but under ten times. This chain uses TRBV5-1 with TRBJ2-7, with D possibly being TRBD1 (5 bases). The CDR3 is 14 amino acids. Per the germline V gene, CDR1 is SGHRS and CDR2 is YFSETQ. Deletions cut 0 bases from V and 0 bases from J, with 7 bases between. Here the CDR3 reads CASSLAGYSYEQYF. CDR3 in DNA: TGCGCCAGCAGCTTGGCAGGGTACTCCTACGAGCAGTACTTC.

This chain uses TRBV29-1 with TRBJ1-2; TRBD1 agrees at 9 bases. Germline values: CDR1 SQVTM, CDR2 ANQGSEA. This CDR3 region has 15 residues. V trimming: 5 bases; J trimming: 4 bases; junction bases outside the gene matches: 11. The CDR3 region has the DNA TGCAGCGTTAAGGACAGGGGATACCCGATCTATGGCTACACCTTC. Translated, it gives CSVKDRGYPIYGYTF.

At least ten counts were recorded for this clonotype. V gene TRBV7-9 combines with J gene TRBJ1-1; 8 nucleotides match TRBD1. In germline, CDR1 is SEHNR, CDR2 FQNEAQ (reference sequence). The J segment lost 4 bases and the V segment lost 6 bases, leaving 13 bases of the junction unmatched. The CDR3 is made up of 16 amino acids. The DNA for the CDR3 is TGTGCCAGCAGGCATAACAGACAGGGGATTACCACTGAAGCTTTCTTT. Encoded protein: CASRHNRQGITTEAFF.

This clonotype came up a few times. J is TRBJ1-1 and V is TRBV7-8; no clear D gene. CDR1 SGHVS and CDR2 FQNEAQ come from the germline V gene. The V end was cut by 4 bases, the J end by 1 base, with 13 bases between. The CDR3 is made up of 15 amino acids. The CDR3 is CASSSAMARNTEAFF. The DNA of the CDR3 is TGTGCCAGCAGCTCCGCAATGGCCCGGAACACTGAAGCTTTCTTT.

The chain carries TRBV10-3 and TRBJ2-7, with 12 bases aligning to TRBD1. With 3 bases clipped from V and 4 bases from J, the junction kept 13 bases outside the gene matches. The CDR3 is made up of 18 amino acids. Germline CDR1 and CDR2: ENHRY and SYGVKD. For the CDR3, the DNA is TGTGCCATCAGTGACCAAGCCCCCGGGGGACAGGGGGCTTACGAGCAGTACTTC. This codes for CAISDQAPGGQGAYEQYF.

This clonotype was counted ten times or more. As DNA, the CDR3 is TGTGCCAGCAGTGCCGGGACAGGGGGCACAGATACGCAGTATTTT. Translating it yields CASSAGTGGTDTQYF. The chain carries TRBV12-3 or TRBV12-4 and TRBJ2-3, with 10 positions matching TRBD1. V trimming: 5 bases; J trimming: 1 base; junction bases outside the gene matches: 3. The CDR3 totals 15 residues.

The chain links TRBV30 to TRBJ1-6, with a possible D match to TRBD1 (6 bases). Germline lookup yields CDR1 GTSNPN and CDR2 SVGIG (reference sequence). This CDR3 has 15 residues. The V end lost 1 base, the J end lost 8 bases, and 15 bases lay between the germline ends. The CDR3 sequence: CAWSDSGGDDSPLHF. CDR3 coding DNA: TGTGCCTGGAGTGATTCGGGGGGCGACGATTCACCCCTCCACTTT.